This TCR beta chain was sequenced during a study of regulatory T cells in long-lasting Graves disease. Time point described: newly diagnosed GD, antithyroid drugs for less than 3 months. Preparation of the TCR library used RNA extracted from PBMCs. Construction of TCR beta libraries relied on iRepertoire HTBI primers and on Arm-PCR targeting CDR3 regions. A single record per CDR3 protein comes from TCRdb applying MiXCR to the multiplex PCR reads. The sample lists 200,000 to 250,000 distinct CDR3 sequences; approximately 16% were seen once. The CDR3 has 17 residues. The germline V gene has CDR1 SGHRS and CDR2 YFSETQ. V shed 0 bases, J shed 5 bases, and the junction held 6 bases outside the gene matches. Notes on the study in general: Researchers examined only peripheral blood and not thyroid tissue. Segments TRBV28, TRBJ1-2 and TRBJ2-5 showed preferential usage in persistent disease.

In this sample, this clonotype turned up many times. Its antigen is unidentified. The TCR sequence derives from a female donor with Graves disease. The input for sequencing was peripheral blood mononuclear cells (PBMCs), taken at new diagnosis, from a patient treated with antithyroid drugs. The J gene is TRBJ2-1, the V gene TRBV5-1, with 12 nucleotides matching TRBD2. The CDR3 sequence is CASSLALTSGSDNEQFF. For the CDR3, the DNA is TGCGCCAGCAGCTTGGCCCTGACTAGCGGGAGTGACAATGAGCAGTTCTTC.